These T cell receptor beta chains were read from a single sample in a study of vaccination and CD4 T cells after COVID-19. MiXCR, applied by TCRdb to the PCR reads, yields one record per CDR3 protein. The table shows some 3,100 distinct CDR3 sequences, with approximately 80% occurring only once. These receptors are not linked to any known antigen. The sequenced sample consisted of CD4+ T cells from blood, cultured in vitro. The receptors derive from a human donor who had recovered from COVID-19. The CDR3 runs from the conserved cysteine through the conserved F or W. D genes are given only for firm matches. Clone size is given for some rows only: seen once, a few or many times, or a class if the clone is expanded.

size	J	V	D	CDR3	DNA
-	TRBJ2-7	TRBV7-2	TRBD2	CASSEGGGALYEQYF	TGTGCCAGCAGCGAAGGCGGGGGGGCTCTCTACGAGCAGTACTTC
-	TRBJ1-2	TRBV2	-	CASSETGNYGYTF	TGTGCCAGCAGTGAAACAGGGAACTATGGCTACACCTTC
once	TRBJ2-3	TRBV27	TRBD1	CASSFSPRQGPRYTQYF	TGTGCCAGCAGTTTCTCTCCGCGACAGGGCCCCCGATATACGCAGTATTTT
-	TRBJ1-2	TRBV4-3	-	CASSQEEGHGYTF	TGCGCCAGCAGCCAAGAGGAGGGCCATGGCTACACCTTC
-	TRBJ1-5	TRBV9	-	CASSVDGAGQPQHF	TGTGCCAGCAGCGTAGATGGGGCTGGTCAGCCCCAGCATTTT
-	TRBJ1-5	TRBV10-1	-	CASRTWEDNQPQHF	TGCGCCAGCAGGACCTGGGAGGACAATCAGCCCCAGCATTTT
-	TRBJ1-4	TRBV6-1	-	CATSWSRGEEKLFF	TGTGCCACCTCTTGGTCCCGAGGGGAGGAAAAACTGTTTTTT
-	TRBJ2-7	TRBV7-8	TRBD1	CASSLKPGQGGEQYF	TGTGCCAGCAGCTTAAAACCGGGACAGGGAGGAGAGCAGTACTTC
once	TRBJ2-1	TRBV5-6	-	CASSLSDRNNEQFF	TGTGCCAGCAGCTTGTCGGACCGAAACAATGAGCAGTTCTTC
-	TRBJ1-5	TRBV6-4	-	CASAVQGGQPQHF	TGTGCCAGCGCAGTACAGGGTGGCCAGCCCCAGCATTTT
-	TRBJ2-7	TRBV6-1	-	CASSMSPTVTVGEQYF	TGTGCCAGCAGTATGAGCCCCACGGTTACAGTTGGCGAGCAGTACTTC
-	TRBJ1-6	TRBV27	-	CASSSARVESPLHF	TGTGCCAGCAGTTCCGCCAGGGTAGAATCACCCCTCCACTTT
-	TRBJ2-3	TRBV7-3	TRBD2	CASSLNSGGSTDTQYF	TGTGCCAGCAGCCTAAATAGCGGGGGAAGCACAGATACGCAGTATTTT
-	TRBJ1-5	TRBV19	-	CASIGPFGQPQHF	TGTGCCAGTATCGGCCCCTTCGGTCAGCCCCAGCATTTT
-	TRBJ1-5	TRBV7-2	TRBD1	CASSVQGGPQHF	TGTGCCAGCAGCGTCCAGGGGGGGCCCCAGCATTTT
-	TRBJ1-1	TRBV28	-	CASSLLGTEAFF	TGTGCCAGCAGTTTACTGGGCACTGAAGCTTTCTTT
-	TRBJ2-2	TRBV7-6	TRBD1	CASSLAGQGNTGELFF	TGTGCCAGCAGCTTAGCCGGACAGGGGAACACCGGGGAGCTGTTTTTT
large	TRBJ2-5	TRBV5-8	TRBD2	CASSPGLAGAETQYF	TGTGCCAGCAGCCCCGGACTAGCGGGGGCAGAGACCCAGTACTTC
-	TRBJ1-2	TRBV7-6	TRBD1	CASSPGQGKVRGYTF	TGTGCCAGCAGCCCCGGACAGGGGAAAGTAAGAGGCTACACCTTC
-	TRBJ1-2	TRBV7-2	-	CASTLEPEGVGGYTF	TGTGCCAGCACTTTAGAGCCGGAGGGAGTTGGGGGCTACACCTTC
-	TRBJ2-4	TRBV20-1	-	CSAIQRDRLAKNIQYF	TGCAGTGCTATTCAGCGGGACAGATTAGCCAAAAACATTCAGTACTTC
-	TRBJ2-2	TRBV28	-	CASSLLTGGGPGELFF	TGTGCCAGCAGTTTATTAACCGGGGGCGGCCCCGGGGAGCTGTTTTTT